The entry that follows covers one T cell receptor beta chain sequence. Its matching antigen is unknown. TCRdb's copy holds only in-frame clones and misses some; the assay was immunoSEQ multiplex PCR. The table shows about 100,000 clones, with less than 90% occurring only once. The source of the sample is a study of T cell responses to AZD1222 COVID-19 vaccine. Germline CDR1 SGHTA, CDR2 FQGNSA. Trimming removed 5 bases at V and 4 bases at J, with 8 bases between. This CDR3 is 12 amino acids long. Study-level findings and limits: Donor demographics were predominantly white British with a female majority; clonal diversity may be underestimated.

Specimen: peripheral blood, collected on day 0 of AZD1222 vaccination. The rearrangement joins TRBV7-2 to TRBJ1-2; tentatively, D is TRBD1 (5 bases). This TCR derives from an adult in good health. The CDR3, as DNA: TGTGCCAGCAGCAAGGGACCCTATGGCTACACCTTC. It yields the protein CASSKGPYGYTF.